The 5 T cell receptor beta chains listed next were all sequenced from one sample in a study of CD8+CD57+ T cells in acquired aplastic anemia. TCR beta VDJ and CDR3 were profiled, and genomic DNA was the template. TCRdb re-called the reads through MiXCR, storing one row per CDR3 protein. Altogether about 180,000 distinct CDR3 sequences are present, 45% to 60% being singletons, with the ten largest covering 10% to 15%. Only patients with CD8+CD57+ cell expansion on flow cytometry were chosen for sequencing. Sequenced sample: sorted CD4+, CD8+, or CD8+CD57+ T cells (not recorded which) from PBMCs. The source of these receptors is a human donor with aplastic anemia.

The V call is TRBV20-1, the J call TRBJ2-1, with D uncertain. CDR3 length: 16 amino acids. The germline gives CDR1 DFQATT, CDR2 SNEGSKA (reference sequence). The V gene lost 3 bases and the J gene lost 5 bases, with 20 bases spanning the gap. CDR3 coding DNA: TGCAGTGCTAGTAGTTGGCAGTATACTGGACACAATGAGCAGTTCTTC. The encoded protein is CSASSWQYTGHNEQFF.

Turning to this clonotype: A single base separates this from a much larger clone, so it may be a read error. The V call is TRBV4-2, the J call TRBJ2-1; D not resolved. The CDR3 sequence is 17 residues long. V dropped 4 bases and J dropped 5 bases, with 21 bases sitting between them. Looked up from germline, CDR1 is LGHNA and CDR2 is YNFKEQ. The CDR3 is CASSPDGLAANHNEQFF. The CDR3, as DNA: TGTGCCAGCAGCCCGGACGGGCTGGCCGCGAACCACAATGAGCAGTTCTTC.

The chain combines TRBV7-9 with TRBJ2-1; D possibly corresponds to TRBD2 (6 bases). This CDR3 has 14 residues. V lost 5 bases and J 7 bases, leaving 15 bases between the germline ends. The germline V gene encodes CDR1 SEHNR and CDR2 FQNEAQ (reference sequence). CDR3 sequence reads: CASSTGGPSNEQFF. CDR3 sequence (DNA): TGTGCCAGCAGCACTGGAGGGCCTTCGAATGAGCAGTTCTTC.

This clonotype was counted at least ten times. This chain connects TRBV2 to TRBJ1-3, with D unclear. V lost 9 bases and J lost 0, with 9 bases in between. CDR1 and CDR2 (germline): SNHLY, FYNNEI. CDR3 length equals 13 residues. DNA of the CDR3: TGTGCCAGTGGACGGAACTCTGGAAACACCATATATTTT. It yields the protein CASGRNSGNTIYF. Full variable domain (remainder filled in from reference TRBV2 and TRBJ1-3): EPEVTQTPSHQVTQMGQEVILRCVPISNHLYFYWYRQILGQKVEFLVSFYNNEISEKSEIFDDQFSVERPDGSNFTLKIRSTKLEDSAMYFCASGRNSGNTIYFGEGSWLTVV.

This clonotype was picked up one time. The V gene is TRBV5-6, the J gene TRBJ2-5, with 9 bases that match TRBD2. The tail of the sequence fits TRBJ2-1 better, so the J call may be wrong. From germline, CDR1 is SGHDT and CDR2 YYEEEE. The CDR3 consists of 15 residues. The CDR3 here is CASSVSGSRVNEQFF. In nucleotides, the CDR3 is TGTGCCAGCAGCGTTAGCGGGAGTCGGGTAAATGAGCAGTTCTTC.